This T cell receptor beta chain was recovered during a study of CD8 T cells in Susac syndrome. Broader study findings: Only a relatively small number of individuals were included in the TCR sequencing and HLA analysis.

Random hexamers primed reverse transcription of about 0.45 to 1 ug RNA. TCR beta CDR3 was amplified by immunoSEQ covering 54 Vbeta and 13 Jbeta. TCRdb re-derived calls from the immunoSEQ multiplex PCR reads in MiXCR, one entry per CDR3 protein. In the table there are some 260,000 distinct CDR3 sequences, roughly 85% of which are singletons. With respect to this clonotype: Its cognate antigen is unknown.

V was clipped by 2 bases and J by 1 base, with 8 bases between them. This CDR3 contains 14 residues. TEMRA cells were FACS-enriched, while CD8+ and CD4+ T cells were negatively isolated. This TCR came from a human donor with multiple sclerosis. The sequencing sample was made of CD8+ T cells from PBMCs. The genes are TRBV12-3 or TRBV12-4 and TRBJ1-1; no firm D call. CDR3 nucleotides: TGTGCCAGCAGTTTAAGGACGGCGAACACTGAAGCTTTCTTT. Protein: CASSLRTANTEAFF.